The rows below give T cell receptor beta chains drawn from one sample of a study of cytomegalovirus exposure and HLA in healthy donors. Only in-frame clones appear in the TCRdb table, and some are missing; sequencing was by immunoSEQ multiplex PCR. The sample has under 95,000 clones, roughly 75% seen once. Sample: PBMCs. The receptor set was obtained from a middle-aged man in good health and CMV-seronegative. Each CDR3 is given with its conserved first and last residue.

v_gene: TRBV6-6
j_gene: TRBJ1-1
CDR3aa: CASSYGGSGTEAFF

v_gene: TRBV29-1
j_gene: TRBJ1-2
CDR3aa: CSVEGQGTYGYTF

v_gene: TRBV6-1
j_gene: TRBJ1-1
CDR3aa: CASSGFAEAFF

v_gene: TRBV6-5
j_gene: TRBJ2-2
CDR3aa: CASSHGGEHTGELFF

v_gene: TRBV9
j_gene: TRBJ1-2
CDR3aa: CASSVAVSTTYGYTF

v_gene: TRBV21-1
j_gene: TRBJ2-1
CDR3aa: CASSKVTSGGQHNEQFF

v_gene: TRBV29-1
j_gene: TRBJ2-7
CDR3aa: CSAARVEGKQYF

v_gene: TRBV5-4
j_gene: TRBJ2-6
CDR3aa: CASSLVLSSGANVLTF

v_gene: TRBV7-8
j_gene: TRBJ1-3
CDR3aa: CASSPGTVGNTIYF

v_gene: TRBV7-9
j_gene: TRBJ1-1
CDR3aa: CASSTSGRWAEAFF

v_gene: TRBV7-3
j_gene: TRBJ1-2
CDR3aa: CASSFRQGAEGYTF

v_gene: TRBV29-1
j_gene: TRBJ2-2
CDR3aa: CSVESGFGELFF

v_gene: TRBV23-1
j_gene: TRBJ2-2
CDR3aa: CATFSRGFTGELFF

v_gene: TRBV5-1
j_gene: TRBJ2-7
CDR3aa: CASSFQGRLGYEQYF

v_gene: TRBV11-2
j_gene: TRBJ1-2
CDR3aa: CASSSRDRATTNYGYTF

v_gene: TRBV6-6
j_gene: TRBJ1-4
CDR3aa: CASRGREKLFF

v_gene: TRBV25-1
j_gene: TRBJ1-6
CDR3aa: CASSEYLLDRNSPLHF

v_gene: TRBV29-1
j_gene: TRBJ2-7
CDR3aa: CSARADSYEQYF

v_gene: TRBV15
j_gene: TRBJ2-2
CDR3aa: CATSRDLTNTGELFF

v_gene: TRBV2
j_gene: TRBJ1-1
CDR3aa: CASSEQGIGEAFF

v_gene: TRBV6-5
j_gene: TRBJ2-7
CDR3aa: CATQSGQLYEQYF

v_gene: TRBV4-1
j_gene: TRBJ2-3
CDR3aa: CASSQGGLAGVTDTQYF

v_gene: TRBV5-1
j_gene: TRBJ2-7
CDR3aa: CASSLAGLAGGTYEQYF

v_gene: TRBV6-6
j_gene: TRBJ2-3
CDR3aa: CAGKTSVTDTQYF

v_gene: TRBV6-5
j_gene: TRBJ1-1
CDR3aa: CASNGQGPNTEAFF

v_gene: TRBV30
j_gene: TRBJ1-2
CDR3aa: CAWSGHRAAGYTF

v_gene: TRBV9
j_gene: TRBJ1-4
CDR3aa: CASSGGTGDEKLFF

v_gene: TRBV7-9
j_gene: TRBJ1-1
CDR3aa: CASSSTGPFTEAFF

v_gene: TRBV27
j_gene: TRBJ1-6
CDR3aa: CASSQAPGSPLHF

v_gene: TRBV5-4
j_gene: TRBJ1-5
CDR3aa: CASSLDRGQPQHF

v_gene: TRBV4-2
j_gene: TRBJ1-4
CDR3aa: CASSHRGRSEKLFF

v_gene: TRBV28
j_gene: TRBJ1-1
CDR3aa: CASSLRGTEAFF

v_gene: TRBV10-3
j_gene: TRBJ1-1
CDR3aa: CAIQGQGDTEAFF

v_gene: TRBV4-1
j_gene: TRBJ2-7
CDR3aa: CASSRGASSSYEQYF

v_gene: TRBV28
j_gene: TRBJ2-3
CDR3aa: CASSPIAGGGTDTQYF

v_gene: TRBV6-1
j_gene: TRBJ1-3
CDR3aa: CASSERDRIGGNTIYF

v_gene: TRBV18
j_gene: TRBJ2-1
CDR3aa: CASSPTGNEQFF

v_gene: TRBV29-1
j_gene: TRBJ2-1
CDR3aa: CSVEASRGSLSSYNEQFF

v_gene: TRBV5-6
j_gene: TRBJ2-7
CDR3aa: CASSLRLAGRGYEQYF

v_gene: TRBV29-1
j_gene: TRBJ1-2
CDR3aa: CSVEALGGYTF

v_gene: TRBV30
j_gene: TRBJ1-1
CDR3aa: CAWSPRRAGTEAFF

v_gene: TRBV2
j_gene: TRBJ1-1
CDR3aa: CASGWTGLRTEAFF

v_gene: TRBV10-3
j_gene: TRBJ1-2
CDR3aa: CAISAGREGYTF

v_gene: TRBV5-6
j_gene: TRBJ1-1
CDR3aa: CASRTTGPTEAFF

v_gene: TRBV5-6
j_gene: TRBJ2-3
CDR3aa: CASSLVVDADTQYF

v_gene: TRBV9
j_gene: TRBJ1-4
CDR3aa: CASSLGGDEKLFF

v_gene: TRBV28
j_gene: TRBJ2-2
CDR3aa: CASSVIWGGQSTGELFF

v_gene: TRBV5-1
j_gene: TRBJ1-5
CDR3aa: CASSARWTGDGSNQPQHF

v_gene: TRBV5-1
j_gene: TRBJ1-2
CDR3aa: CASSLDGGRNYGYTF

v_gene: TRBV29-1
j_gene: TRBJ1-1
CDR3aa: CSVDTGATKAFF

v_gene: TRBV19
j_gene: TRBJ2-4
CDR3aa: CASKSSQLAKNIQYF

v_gene: TRBV12-5
j_gene: TRBJ2-4
CDR3aa: CASGPRTGNKNIQYF